These 3 T cell receptor beta chains came from one sample sequenced in a study of blood T cell repertoires in COVID-19. The protocol was immunoSEQ multiplex PCR, while the TCRdb copy is restricted to in-frame clones and leaves out a portion. Of fewer than 300,000 clones listed, approximately 90% are singletons. The sequencing input was peripheral blood. These receptors were taken from a woman aged 50 to 60 with COVID-19, enrolled during active disease.

This clone was seen a single time. The chain combines TRBV5-1 with TRBJ2-1, with a weak D call TRBD2 (6 bases). V lost 10 bases and J 3 bases, leaving 20 bases between the germline ends. Germline CDR1 is SGHRS and CDR2 is YFSETQ. This CDR3 has 15 residues. For the CDR3, the DNA is TGCGCCTCTAACGATGCGGGGCAATACTACAATGAGCAGTTCTTC. Amino acid sequence: CASNDAGQYYNEQFF.

The sample holds a few counts of this clone. V and J are TRBV19 and TRBJ1-5, with 9 bases aligning to TRBD1. Germline V gives CDR1 LNHDA, CDR2 SQIVND (reference sequence). The length of the CDR3 is 15 residues. V dropped 7 bases and J dropped 0; count of bases not matched to a gene: 4. The CDR3 sequence is CASNPGQGSNQPQHF. CDR3 DNA: TGTGCCAGTAACCCGGGACAGGGTAGCAATCAGCCCCAGCATTTT.

This clone occurred once. The genes are TRBV6-4 and TRBJ2-1; the D is unclear. CDR1 and CDR2 from the germline V gene are MRHNA and SNTAGT. The CDR3 has 13 residues. Trimming took 8 bases from V and 3 from J, leaving 11 bases between them. The CDR3 reads CASSLFSYNEQFF. In DNA form, the CDR3 reads TGTGCCAGCTCACTCTTTAGCTACAATGAGCAGTTCTTC.